A selection of T cell receptor beta chains follows, all from one sample in a study of cytomegalovirus exposure and HLA in healthy donors. Produced via immunoSEQ multiplex PCR; TCRdb's table is partial and in-frame only. The sample has under 200,000 clones, roughly 80% seen once. The sample consisted of PBMCs. The origin of the receptors is a woman in her late teens or twenties in good health and CMV-seronegative. Each CDR3 is given with its conserved first and last residue. Fields, in order: V gene, J gene, clone size, D gene, CDR3 protein, CDR3 DNA. The D gene is left open where the match is weak. Only some rows state a clone size, as once, few, many or a class for expanded clones.

TRBV2	TRBJ1-1	NA	NA	CAGALNMNTEAFF	TGTGCCGGGGCACTGAATATGAACACTGAAGCTTTCTTT
TRBV27	TRBJ2-1	NA	TRBD2	CASSPTSGFYNEQFF	TGTGCCAGCAGTCCGACTAGCGGATTCTACAATGAGCAGTTCTTC
TRBV6-1	TRBJ1-5	NA	NA	CASSSDRVPGQPQHF	TGTGCCAGCAGTTCCGACCGGGTCCCGGGGCAGCCCCAGCATTTT
TRBV10-2	TRBJ2-1	NA	TRBD2	CASSEMSVAGNEQFF	TGCGCCAGCAGTGAGATGTCCGTAGCGGGTAATGAGCAGTTCTTC
TRBV28	TRBJ1-2	NA	NA	CASSSPVGYYGYTF	TGTGCCAGCAGTTCTCCAGTCGGGTACTATGGCTACACCTTC
TRBV28	TRBJ2-7	NA	TRBD2	CASSFGGRASEQYF	TGTGCCAGCAGTTTCGGCGGGAGGGCCTCCGAGCAGTACTTC
TRBV27	TRBJ2-7	NA	TRBD1	CASSLSRQGLYEQYF	TGTGCCAGCAGTTTATCGCGACAGGGTTTGTACGAGCAGTACTTC
TRBV6-5	TRBJ1-2	NA	TRBD1	CASSRPGTVKEGYTF	TGTGCCAGCAGTCGCCCCGGGACAGTAAAAGAGGGCTACACCTTC
TRBV28	TRBJ2-7	once	TRBD1	CASSSGGSASWYEQYF	TGTGCCAGCAGTTCAGGGGGTAGCGCGTCCTGGTACGAGCAGTACTTC
TRBV4-2	TRBJ1-5	NA	NA	CASSQGPTNSNQPQHF	TGTGCCAGCAGCCAAGGCCCCACTAATAGCAATCAGCCCCAGCATTTT
TRBV19	TRBJ1-1	NA	NA	CASSRWQNTEAFF	TGTGCCAGTAGTAGATGGCAGAACACTGAAGCTTTCTTT
TRBV5-4	TRBJ2-1	NA	NA	CASSPWSGEGNEQFF	TGTGCCAGCAGCCCGTGGTCGGGAGAAGGCAATGAGCAGTTCTTC
TRBV7-9	TRBJ2-5	NA	NA	CASSYGGLGETQYF	TGTGCCAGCAGCTACGGGGGGCTCGGGGAGACCCAGTACTTC
TRBV7-6	TRBJ2-3	NA	TRBD2	CASSLYGTSPRKDTQYF	TGTGCCAGCAGCCTGTATGGGACTAGCCCTCGGAAGGATACGCAGTATTTT
TRBV29-1	TRBJ2-1	NA	NA	CSVEEEGGAGNEQFF	TGCAGCGTTGAAGAAGAGGGGGGGGCGGGTAATGAGCAGTTCTTC
TRBV10-2	TRBJ2-1	once	TRBD1	CASRTGDVYNEQFF	TGCGCCAGTCGCACAGGGGACGTCTACAATGAGCAGTTCTTC
TRBV14	TRBJ1-1	NA	TRBD1	CASSRDRVRTEAFF	TGCGCCAGCAGCCGGGACAGGGTGCGCACTGAAGCTTTCTTT
TRBV6-4	TRBJ2-2	NA	NA	CASSVEGGHTGELFF	TGTGCCAGCAGCGTGGAGGGGGGGCACACCGGGGAGCTGTTTTTT
TRBV25-1	TRBJ2-3	NA	TRBD2	CASSEPDGGGPTDTQYF	TGTGCCAGCAGTGAGCCCGACGGCGGGGGACCCACAGATACGCAGTATTTT
TRBV28	TRBJ2-3	NA	TRBD1	CASSFRGTGADTQYF	TGTGCCAGCAGTTTCCGTGGGACAGGGGCAGATACGCAGTATTTT
TRBV7-9	TRBJ2-1	NA	TRBD1	CASRAPTGWNEQFF	TGTGCCAGCAGGGCCCCGACAGGGTGGAATGAGCAGTTCTTC
TRBV4-1	TRBJ2-3	NA	TRBD2	CASSQDQGIAGGTDTQYF	TGCGCCAGCAGCCAAGATCAGGGGATAGCGGGAGGCACAGATACGCAGTATTTT
TRBV19	TRBJ1-2	NA	NA	CASSLSANYGYTF	TGTGCCAGTAGCCTGAGCGCTAACTATGGCTACACCTTC